This T cell receptor beta chain was observed in a study of CD8 T cells in ankylosing spondylitis. Study results and limitations: The authors reported significant enrichment of disease-linked clones in matched ankylosing spondylitis synovial fluid. Peripheral blood held disease-linked clones only at relatively low frequency, and these were CD8+. Several highly homologous variants formed a TCR beta motif that appeared characteristic of ankylosing spondylitis blood.

TCR beta libraries were made by quantitative 5'-RACE with molecular barcodes. TCRdb re-derived calls from the 5' RACE reads in MiXCR, one entry per CDR3 protein. The table records 670,000 or so distinct CDR3 sequences, about 20% of them present only once. This clonotype turned up a few times. Its target is unknown. The source of this sequence is a male donor with ankylosing spondylitis. The sequencing sample was made of blood, either unsorted or a sorted T cell fraction (not recorded which).

The CDR3 here is CASSFRGRTDTLPRNEQFF. The DNA for the CDR3 is TGTGCCAGCAGTTTCCGAGGGAGGACGGACACACTTCCTCGCAATGAGCAGTTCTTC. The rearrangement links TRBV28 to TRBJ2-1, with D possibly being TRBD2 (6 bases). Per germline, CDR1 MDHEN and CDR2 SYDVKM. The germline V and J ends were trimmed by 3 bases and 6 bases, with 27 bases remaining between them. The CDR3 extends over 19 amino acids.